These T cell receptor beta chains were read from a single sample in a study of cytomegalovirus exposure and HLA in healthy donors. Profiled with immunoSEQ multiplex PCR; TCRdb holds only in-frame clones, not every one. The table records some 120,000 clones, more than 65% of them present only once. Sequenced: PBMCs. Receptors were obtained from a woman younger than 35 in good health and CMV-seronegative. Both conserved end residues are part of each CDR3. D genes are given only for firm matches. Size is stated for part of the rows, as once, few or many counts, or as a class when the clone is expanded.

v_gene	j_gene	abundance	d_gene	CDR3aa	CDR3nt
TRBV10-1	TRBJ2-3	.	TRBD2	CASSRTSGSTDTQYF	TGCGCCAGCAGTCGGACTAGCGGGAGCACAGATACGCAGTATTTT
TRBV2	TRBJ1-5	.	.	CASGPIGAVNNQPQHF	TGTGCCAGCGGCCCCATTGGGGCGGTTAACAATCAGCCCCAGCATTTT
TRBV9	TRBJ1-2	.	.	CASSVEAAANYGYTF	TGTGCCAGCAGCGTAGAGGCCGCGGCTAACTATGGCTACACCTTC
TRBV5-1	TRBJ2-2	.	.	CASSLFGVGELFF	TGCGCCAGCAGCTTGTTCGGGGTCGGGGAGCTGTTTTTT
TRBV6-1	TRBJ2-1	.	TRBD2	CASSRLAGGNEQFF	TGTGCCAGCAGTAGACTAGCGGGGGGCAATGAGCAGTTCTTC
TRBV11-3	TRBJ2-2	.	.	CASSPSVEGTGELFF	TGTGCCAGCAGCCCGTCCGTTGAGGGCACCGGGGAGCTGTTTTTT
TRBV10-3	TRBJ1-2	.	TRBD1	CAISAGQGIYGYTF	TGTGCCATCAGTGCGGGACAGGGCATCTATGGCTACACCTTC
TRBV5-1	TRBJ2-7	.	TRBD1	CASSIRDRAYEQYF	TGCGCCAGCAGCATCCGGGACAGGGCCTACGAGCAGTACTTC
TRBV5-1	TRBJ1-1	once	.	CASSLSPGLDTEAFF	TGCGCCAGCAGCTTGTCCCCAGGGTTAGACACTGAAGCTTTCTTT
TRBV4-1	TRBJ1-3	.	.	CASSQDRGVGGNTIYF	TGCGCCAGCAGCCAAGATCGGGGGGTCGGAGGAAACACCATATATTTT
TRBV12-5	TRBJ2-7	.	.	CASGSTSLGYEQYF	TGTGCTAGTGGTTCCACTAGCTTGGGATACGAGCAGTACTTC
TRBV2	TRBJ1-4	.	.	CASTTRRGSNEKLFF	TGTGCCAGCACCACGAGGAGAGGTAGTAATGAAAAACTGTTTTTT
TRBV4-2	TRBJ2-1	few	.	CASSPDRSFYNEQFF	TGTGCCAGCAGCCCCGACAGGTCCTTCTACAATGAGCAGTTCTTC
TRBV19	TRBJ2-5	.	.	CASSIWAQGIGETQYF	TGTGCCAGTAGTATATGGGCACAGGGAATCGGCGAGACCCAGTACTTC
TRBV14	TRBJ2-2	.	.	CASSQGQGRRAGELFF	TGTGCCAGCAGCCAAGGACAGGGACGGAGGGCCGGGGAGCTGTTTTTT
TRBV10-3	TRBJ1-1	.	TRBD1	CAISRTGGKIDTEAFF	TGTGCCATCAGTCGGACAGGGGGTAAGATAGACACTGAAGCTTTCTTT
TRBV7-2	TRBJ2-1	.	TRBD2	CASSLGTSGRDEQFF	TGTGCCAGCAGTCTTGGGACTAGCGGTAGAGATGAGCAGTTCTTC
TRBV19	TRBJ1-5	few	.	CASSIGQGYQPQHF	TGTGCCAGTAGTATAGGTCAGGGATATCAGCCCCAGCATTTT
TRBV6-5	TRBJ2-7	few	TRBD2	CASSYNLGTSVYEQYF	TGTGCCAGCAGTTACAATTTGGGGACTAGCGTGTACGAGCAGTACTTC
TRBV2	TRBJ1-1	.	TRBD1	CASSEQGAVGTEAFF	TGTGCCAGCAGTGAGCAGGGGGCGGTGGGCACTGAAGCTTTCTTT
TRBV6-5	TRBJ1-2	.	.	CASSPRGHYGYTF	TGTGCCAGCAGCCCCAGGGGACACTATGGCTACACCTTC
TRBV4-1	TRBJ2-7	.	.	CASSQGGIRRGTSYEQYF	TGCGCCAGCAGCCAAGGAGGCATCCGGAGGGGCACGTCCTACGAGCAGTACTTC
TRBV5-1	TRBJ1-2	.	TRBD1	CASSSPGQGYGYTF	TGCGCCAGCAGCTCCCCGGGACAGGGCTATGGCTACACCTTC
TRBV10-3	TRBJ1-3	once	.	CAIRAGLSGNTIYF	TGTGCCATCAGGGCCGGACTCTCTGGAAACACCATATATTTT
TRBV6-5	TRBJ1-3	.	TRBD1	CATRTGGTNTIYF	TGTGCCACAAGGACAGGGGGCACAAACACCATATATTTT
TRBV30	TRBJ2-7	.	.	CAWRVSGKGDEQYF	TGTGCCTGGAGAGTTAGCGGTAAAGGGGACGAGCAGTACTTC
TRBV11-2	TRBJ1-2	.	.	CASSLDGLDYTF	TGTGCCAGCAGCTTAGATGGACTTGACTACACCTTC
TRBV5-1	TRBJ2-4	.	.	CASSSKGTDYIAKNIQYF	TGCGCCAGCAGCTCCAAAGGGACGGACTACATAGCCAAAAACATTCAGTACTTC
TRBV6-5	TRBJ1-5	.	.	CASSYGQRNQPQHF	TGTGCCAGCAGTTACGGACAGCGCAATCAGCCCCAGCATTTT
TRBV6-6	TRBJ1-4	.	TRBD1	CASSRYTGDVNEKLFF	TGTGCCAGCAGTCGATACACAGGGGATGTGAATGAAAAACTGTTTTTT
TRBV9	TRBJ1-2	.	.	CASSVAGVLSMGYTF	TGTGCCAGCAGCGTGGCAGGGGTTTTGAGTATGGGCTACACCTTC
TRBV25-1	TRBJ1-4	few	TRBD1	CASSEVRTGEREKLFF	TGTGCCAGCAGTGAAGTGCGGACAGGGGAACGGGAAAAACTGTTTTTT
TRBV4-3	TRBJ2-5	.	.	CASSQGGGHLRETQYF	TGCGCCAGCAGCCAAGGAGGGGGACATCTTCGGGAGACCCAGTACTTC
TRBV7-9	TRBJ1-1	.	TRBD1	CASSLYGTGTTEAFF	TGTGCCAGCAGCTTATATGGGACAGGGACCACTGAAGCTTTCTTT
TRBV5-1	TRBJ2-3	.	TRBD1	CASSLDGFGTGTDTQYF	TGCGCCAGCAGCTTGGATGGCTTCGGGACAGGGACAGATACGCAGTATTTT
TRBV19	TRBJ1-2	.	TRBD1	CASSISRGRGYYGYTF	TGTGCCAGTAGTATATCCAGGGGGCGCGGGTACTATGGCTACACCTTC
TRBV5-6	TRBJ2-7	.	.	CASSLVQTYEQYF	TGTGCCAGCAGCTTGGTTCAGACCTACGAGCAGTACTTC
TRBV9	TRBJ1-2	.	TRBD1	CASSVSGQGLDGYTF	TGTGCCAGCAGCGTATCGGGACAGGGGCTTGATGGCTACACCTTC
TRBV18	TRBJ1-1	.	.	CASSPLNREGAFF	TGTGCCAGCTCACCACTGAATAGGGAGGGAGCTTTCTTT
TRBV4-1	TRBJ2-7	.	.	CASSQDGRPGDEQYF	TGCGCCAGCAGCCAAGATGGCCGACCGGGGGACGAGCAGTACTTC
TRBV18	TRBJ1-1	.	.	CASSLNGGRTEAFF	TGTGCCAGCTCGTTGAACGGGGGTAGAACTGAAGCTTTCTTT
TRBV19	TRBJ1-5	.	TRBD1	CASSNRGDQPQHF	TGTGCCAGTAGTAACAGGGGTGATCAGCCCCAGCATTTT
TRBV19	TRBJ2-1	.	.	CASRLRAGFYEQFF	TGTGCCAGTAGATTACGCGCGGGGTTTTATGAGCAGTTCTTC
TRBV2	TRBJ1-1	.	.	CASSLGGPDTEAFF	TGTGCCAGCAGTTTAGGGGGTCCGGACACTGAAGCTTTCTTT
TRBV27	TRBJ2-1	.	TRBD2	CASSYSGSPYNEQFF	TGTGCCAGCAGTTATAGCGGGAGTCCCTACAATGAGCAGTTCTTC